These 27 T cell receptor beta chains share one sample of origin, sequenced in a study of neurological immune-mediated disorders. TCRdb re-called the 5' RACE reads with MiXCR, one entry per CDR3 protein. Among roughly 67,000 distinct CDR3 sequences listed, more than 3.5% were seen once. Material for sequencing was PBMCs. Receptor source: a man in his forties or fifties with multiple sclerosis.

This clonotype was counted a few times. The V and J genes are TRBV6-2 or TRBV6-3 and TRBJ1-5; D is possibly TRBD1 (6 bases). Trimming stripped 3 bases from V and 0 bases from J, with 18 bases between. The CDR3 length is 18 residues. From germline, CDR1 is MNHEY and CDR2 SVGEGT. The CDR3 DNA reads TGTGCCAGCAGTTATAAGTCGCAGGGGTCGGATAGCAATCAGCCCCAGCATTTT. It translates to CASSYKSQGSDSNQPQHF.

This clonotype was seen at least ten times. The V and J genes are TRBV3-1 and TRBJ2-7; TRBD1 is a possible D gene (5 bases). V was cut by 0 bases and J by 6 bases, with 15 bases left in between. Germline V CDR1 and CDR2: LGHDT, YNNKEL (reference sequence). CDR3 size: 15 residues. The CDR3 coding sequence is TGTGCCAGCAGCCAAGATACAGGCCTTGCACGCGAGCAGTACTTC. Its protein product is CASSQDTGLAREQYF.

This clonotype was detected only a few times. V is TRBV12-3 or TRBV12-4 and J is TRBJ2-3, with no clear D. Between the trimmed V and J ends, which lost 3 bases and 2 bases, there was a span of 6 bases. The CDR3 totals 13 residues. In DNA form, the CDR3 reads TGTGCCAGCAGTTTCGAGTTCACAGATACGCAGTATTTT. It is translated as CASSFEFTDTQYF.

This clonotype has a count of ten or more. The CDR3 DNA reads as TGTGCCAGCAGCTTACAGGGTACTAGCGCTAACACCGGGGAGCTGTTTTTT. Translation gives CASSLQGTSANTGELFF. This sequence joins TRBV7-3 and TRBJ2-2; the match to TRBD2 covers 7 bases. CDR1 and CDR2 (germline): SGHTA, FQGTGA. The length of the CDR3 is 17 residues. Losses at the gene ends were 2 bases for V and 2 bases for J; bases not matched to a gene: 8.

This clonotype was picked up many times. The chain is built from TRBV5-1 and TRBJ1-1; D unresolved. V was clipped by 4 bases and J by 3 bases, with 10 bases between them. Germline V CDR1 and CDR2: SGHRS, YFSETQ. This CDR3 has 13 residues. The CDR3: CASSTDWYTEAFF. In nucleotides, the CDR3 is TGCGCCAGCAGCACGGACTGGTACACTGAAGCTTTCTTT.

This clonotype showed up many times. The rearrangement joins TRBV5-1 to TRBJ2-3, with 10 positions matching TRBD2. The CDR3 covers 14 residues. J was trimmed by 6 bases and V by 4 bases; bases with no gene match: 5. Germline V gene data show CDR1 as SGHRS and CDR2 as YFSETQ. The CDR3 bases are TGCGCCAGCAGCGCCCTAGCGGGGGTGGATACGCAGTATTTT. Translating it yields CASSALAGVDTQYF.

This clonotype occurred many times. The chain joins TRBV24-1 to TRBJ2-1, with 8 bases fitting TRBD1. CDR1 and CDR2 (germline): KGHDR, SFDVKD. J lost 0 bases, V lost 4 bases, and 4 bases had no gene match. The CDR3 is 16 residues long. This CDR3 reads CATSDSGQGSYNEQFF. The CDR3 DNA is TGTGCCACCAGTGACTCTGGACAGGGCTCCTACAATGAGCAGTTCTTC.

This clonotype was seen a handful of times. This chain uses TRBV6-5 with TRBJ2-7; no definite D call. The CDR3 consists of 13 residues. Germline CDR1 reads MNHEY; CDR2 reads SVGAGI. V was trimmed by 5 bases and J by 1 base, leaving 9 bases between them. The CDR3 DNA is TGTGCCAGCAGTAAGGTGAATTCCTACGAGCAGTACTTC. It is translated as CASSKVNSYEQYF.

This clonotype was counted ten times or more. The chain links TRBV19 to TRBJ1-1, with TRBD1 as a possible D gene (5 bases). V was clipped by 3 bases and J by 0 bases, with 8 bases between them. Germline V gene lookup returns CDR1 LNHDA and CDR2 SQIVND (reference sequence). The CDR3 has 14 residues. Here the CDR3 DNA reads TGTGCCAGTAGTATTCAGGGCATGAACACTGAAGCTTTCTTT. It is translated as CASSIQGMNTEAFF. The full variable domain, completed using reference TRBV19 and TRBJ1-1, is DGGITQSPKYLFRKEGQNVTLSCEQNLNHDAMYWYRQDPGQGLRLIYYSQIVNDFQKGDIAEGYSVSREKKESFPLTVTSAQKNPTAFYLCASSIQGMNTEAFFGQGTRLTVV.

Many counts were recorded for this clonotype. As DNA, the CDR3 is TGTGCCAACGTCCCGACGCCTGGATTCTATGGCTACACCTTC. Its protein is CANVPTPGFYGYTF. The V and J genes are TRBV6-4 and TRBJ1-2; D remains ambiguous. CDR3 length equals 14 residues. Trimming stripped 10 bases from V and 4 bases from J, with 19 bases between. Germline CDR1 MRHNA, CDR2 SNTAGT.

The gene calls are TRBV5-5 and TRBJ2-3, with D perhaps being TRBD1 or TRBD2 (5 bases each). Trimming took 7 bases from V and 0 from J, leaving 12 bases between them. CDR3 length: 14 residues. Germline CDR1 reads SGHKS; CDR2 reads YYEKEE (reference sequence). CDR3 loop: CASGGRLSTDTQYF. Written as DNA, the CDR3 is TGTGCCAGCGGGGGTAGGTTGAGCACAGATACGCAGTATTTT.

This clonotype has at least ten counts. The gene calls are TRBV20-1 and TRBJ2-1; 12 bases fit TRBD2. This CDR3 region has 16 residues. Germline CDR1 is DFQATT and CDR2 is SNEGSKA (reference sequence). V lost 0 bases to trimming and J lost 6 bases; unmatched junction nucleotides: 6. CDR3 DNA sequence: TGCAGTGCTAGAGATTGGCTAGCGGGGGGGCCCAATGAGCAGTTCTTC. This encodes CSARDWLAGGPNEQFF.

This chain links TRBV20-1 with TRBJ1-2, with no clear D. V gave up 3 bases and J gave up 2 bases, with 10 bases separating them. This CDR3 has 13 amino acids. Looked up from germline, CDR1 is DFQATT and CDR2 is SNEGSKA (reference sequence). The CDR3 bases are TGCAGTGCTAGGCGGGAAGGGAACTATGGCTACACCTTC. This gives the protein CSARREGNYGYTF.

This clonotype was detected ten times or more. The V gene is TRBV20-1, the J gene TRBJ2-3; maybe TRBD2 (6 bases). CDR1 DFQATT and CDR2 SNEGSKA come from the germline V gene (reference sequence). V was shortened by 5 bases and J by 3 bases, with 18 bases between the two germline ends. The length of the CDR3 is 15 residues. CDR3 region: CSAGRAGGRTDTQYF. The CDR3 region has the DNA TGCAGTGCTGGCCGGGCCGGGGGAAGGACAGATACGCAGTATTTT.

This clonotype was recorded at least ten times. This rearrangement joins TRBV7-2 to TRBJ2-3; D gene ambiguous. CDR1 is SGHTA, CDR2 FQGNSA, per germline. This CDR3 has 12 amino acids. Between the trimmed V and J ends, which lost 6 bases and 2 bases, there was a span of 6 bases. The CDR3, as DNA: TGTGCCAGCAGACAAAACACAGATACGCAGTATTTT. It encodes CASRQNTDTQYF.

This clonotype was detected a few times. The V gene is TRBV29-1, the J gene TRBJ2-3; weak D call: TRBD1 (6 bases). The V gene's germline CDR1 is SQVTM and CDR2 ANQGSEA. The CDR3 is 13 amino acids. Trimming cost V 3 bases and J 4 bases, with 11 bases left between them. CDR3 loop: CSVDRGVADTQYF. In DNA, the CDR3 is TGCAGCGTTGACAGGGGAGTCGCAGATACGCAGTATTTT.

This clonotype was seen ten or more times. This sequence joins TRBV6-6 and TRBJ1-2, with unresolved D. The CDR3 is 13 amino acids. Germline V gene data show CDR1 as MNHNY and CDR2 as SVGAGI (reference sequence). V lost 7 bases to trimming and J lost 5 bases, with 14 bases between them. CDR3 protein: CASIHTPLYGYTF. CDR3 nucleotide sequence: TGTGCCAGCATTCATACCCCCCTTTATGGCTACACCTTC.

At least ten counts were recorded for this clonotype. This CDR3 is CASVGLAAYNEQFF. CDR3 sequence (DNA): TGTGCCAGCGTGGGACTAGCGGCCTACAATGAGCAGTTCTTC. This chain joins TRBV2 and TRBJ2-1; the match to TRBD2 covers 11 bases. The CDR3 length is 14 residues. Germline CDR1 SNHLY, CDR2 FYNNEI. Trimming removed 8 bases from V and 2 bases from J; junction bases left unmatched: 2.

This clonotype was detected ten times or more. The CDR3 region is CASSLAGGPGEQFF. The DNA of the CDR3 is TGCGCCAGCAGCCTAGCGGGGGGTCCCGGGGAGCAGTTCTTC. This rearrangement joins TRBV5-1 to TRBJ2-1; TRBD2 matches at 11 bases. With 4 bases clipped from V and 10 bases from J, the junction kept 7 bases outside the gene matches. Germline V gene sequence: CDR1 SGHRS, CDR2 YFSETQ. CDR3 length equals 14 residues. Full variable domain (outside the CDR3, taken from reference TRBV5-1 and TRBJ2-1): KAGVTQTPRYLIKTRGQQVTLSCSPISGHRSVSWYQQTPGQGLQFLFEYFSETQRNKGNFPGRFSGRQFSNSRSEMNVSTLELGDSALYLCASSLAGGPGEQFFGPGTRLTVL.

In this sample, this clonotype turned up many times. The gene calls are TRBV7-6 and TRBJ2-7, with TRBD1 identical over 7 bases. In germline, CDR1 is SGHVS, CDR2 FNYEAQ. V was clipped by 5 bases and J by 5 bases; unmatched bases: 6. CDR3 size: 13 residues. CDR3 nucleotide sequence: TGTGCCAGCAGCAATTACAGGGGCCACGAGCAGTACTTC. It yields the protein CASSNYRGHEQYF.

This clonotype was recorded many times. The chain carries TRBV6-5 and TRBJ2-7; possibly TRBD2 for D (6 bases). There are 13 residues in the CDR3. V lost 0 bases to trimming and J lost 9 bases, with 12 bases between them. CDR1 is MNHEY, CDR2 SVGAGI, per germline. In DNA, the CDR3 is TGTGCCAGCAGTTACTCGAGGGACGGGAGGCAGTACTTC. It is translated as CASSYSRDGRQYF.

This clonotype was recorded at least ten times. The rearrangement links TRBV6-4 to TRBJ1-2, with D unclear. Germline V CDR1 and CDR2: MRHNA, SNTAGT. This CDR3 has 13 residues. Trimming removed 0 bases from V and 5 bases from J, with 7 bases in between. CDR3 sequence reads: CASSDSAFYGYTF. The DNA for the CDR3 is TGTGCCAGCAGTGACTCGGCATTTTATGGCTACACCTTC.

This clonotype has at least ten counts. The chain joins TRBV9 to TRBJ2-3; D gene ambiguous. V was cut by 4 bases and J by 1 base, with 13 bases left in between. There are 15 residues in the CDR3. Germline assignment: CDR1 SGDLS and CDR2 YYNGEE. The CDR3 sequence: CASSPDFQRTDTQYF. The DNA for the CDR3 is TGTGCCAGCAGCCCCGATTTCCAGCGCACAGATACGCAGTATTTT. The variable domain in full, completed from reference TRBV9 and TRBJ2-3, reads DSGVTQTPKHLITATGQRVTLRCSPRSGDLSVYWYQQSLDQGLQFLIQYYNGEERAKGNILERFSAQQFPDLHSELNLSSLELGDSALYFCASSPDFQRTDTQYFGPGTRLTVL.

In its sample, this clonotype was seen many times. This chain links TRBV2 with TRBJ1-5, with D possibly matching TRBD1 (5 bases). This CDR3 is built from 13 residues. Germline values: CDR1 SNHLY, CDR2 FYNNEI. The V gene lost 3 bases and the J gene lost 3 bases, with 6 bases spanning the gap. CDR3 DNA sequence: TGTGCCAGCAGTGACAGGGCCAATCAGCCCCAGCATTTT. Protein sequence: CASSDRANQPQHF. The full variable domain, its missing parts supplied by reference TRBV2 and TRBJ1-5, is EPEVTQTPSHQVTQMGQEVILRCVPISNHLYFYWYRQILGQKVEFLVSFYNNEISEKSEIFDDQFSVERPDGSNFTLKIRSTKLEDSAMYFCASSDRANQPQHFGDGTRLSIL.

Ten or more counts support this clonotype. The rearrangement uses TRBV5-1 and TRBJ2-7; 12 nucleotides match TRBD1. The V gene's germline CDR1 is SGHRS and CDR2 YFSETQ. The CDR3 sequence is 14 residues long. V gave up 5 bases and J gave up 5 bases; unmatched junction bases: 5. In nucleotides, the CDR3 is TGCGCCAGCAGGACCGGGACAGGGGGCGACGAGCAGTACTTC. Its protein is CASRTGTGGDEQYF.

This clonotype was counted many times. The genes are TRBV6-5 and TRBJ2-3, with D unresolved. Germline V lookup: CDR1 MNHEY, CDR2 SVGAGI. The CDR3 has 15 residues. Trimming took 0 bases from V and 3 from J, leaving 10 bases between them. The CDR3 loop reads CASSYSLKGTDTQYF. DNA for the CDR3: TGTGCCAGCAGTTACTCGTTGAAGGGAACAGATACGCAGTATTTT.

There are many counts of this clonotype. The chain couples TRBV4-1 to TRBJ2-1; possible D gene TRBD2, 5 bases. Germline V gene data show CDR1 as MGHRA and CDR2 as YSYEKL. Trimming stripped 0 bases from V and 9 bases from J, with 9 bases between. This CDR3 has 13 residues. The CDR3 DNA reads TGCGCCAGCAGCCAAGATGAGGGTTTTGAGCAGTTCTTC. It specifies CASSQDEGFEQFF.